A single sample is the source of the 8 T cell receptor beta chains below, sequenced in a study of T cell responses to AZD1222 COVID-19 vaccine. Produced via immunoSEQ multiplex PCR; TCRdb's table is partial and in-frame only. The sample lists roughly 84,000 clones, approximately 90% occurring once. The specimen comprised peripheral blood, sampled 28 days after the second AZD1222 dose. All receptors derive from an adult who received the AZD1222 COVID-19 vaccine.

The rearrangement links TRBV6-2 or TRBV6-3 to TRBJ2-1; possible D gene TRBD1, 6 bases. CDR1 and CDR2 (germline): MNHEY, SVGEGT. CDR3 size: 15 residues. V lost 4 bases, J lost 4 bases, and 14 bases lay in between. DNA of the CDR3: TGTGCCAGCAGTTGGGTAGGGGACACATACAATGAGCAGTTCTTC. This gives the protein CASSWVGDTYNEQFF.

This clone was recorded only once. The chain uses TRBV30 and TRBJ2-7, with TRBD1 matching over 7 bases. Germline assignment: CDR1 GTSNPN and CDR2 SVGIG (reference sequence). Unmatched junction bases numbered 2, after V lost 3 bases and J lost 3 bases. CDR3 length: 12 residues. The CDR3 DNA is TGTGCCTGGAGCAGACAGGGCTACGAGCAGTACTTC. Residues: CAWSRQGYEQYF.

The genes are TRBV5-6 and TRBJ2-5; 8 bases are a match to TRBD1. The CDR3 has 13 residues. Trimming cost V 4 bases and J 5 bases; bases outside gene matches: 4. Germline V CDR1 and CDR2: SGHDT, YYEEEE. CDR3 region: CASSTTGVETQYF. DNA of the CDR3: TGTGCCAGCAGCACGACAGGGGTGGAGACCCAGTACTTC.

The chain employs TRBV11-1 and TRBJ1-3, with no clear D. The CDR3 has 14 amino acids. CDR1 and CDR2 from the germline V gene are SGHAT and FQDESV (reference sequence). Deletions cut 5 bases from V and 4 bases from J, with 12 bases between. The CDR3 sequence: CASSRPGPGNTIYF. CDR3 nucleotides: TGTGCCAGCAGCAGACCCGGGCCAGGAAACACCATATATTTT.

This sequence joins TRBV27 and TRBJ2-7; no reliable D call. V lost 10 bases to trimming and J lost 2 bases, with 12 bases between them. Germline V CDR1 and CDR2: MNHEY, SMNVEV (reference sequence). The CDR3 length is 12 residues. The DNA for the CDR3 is TGTGCCACCTCGGACCGGACCTACGAGCAGTACTTC. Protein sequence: CATSDRTYEQYF.

As DNA, the CDR3 is TGTGCCAGCAGTTTACCCAACCTGAAGACCCAGTACTTC. The encoded protein is CASSLPNLKTQYF. This chain links TRBV27 with TRBJ2-5; D unresolved. The CDR3 runs 13 residues. Germline V CDR1 and CDR2: MNHEY, SMNVEV (reference sequence). Trimming removed 2 bases at V and 6 bases at J, with 10 bases between.

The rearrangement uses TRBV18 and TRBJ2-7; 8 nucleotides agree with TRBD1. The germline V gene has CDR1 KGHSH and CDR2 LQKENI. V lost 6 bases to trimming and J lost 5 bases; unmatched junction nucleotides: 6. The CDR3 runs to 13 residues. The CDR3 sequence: CASSHGQGNEQYF. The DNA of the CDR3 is TGTGCCAGCTCCCACGGACAGGGCAACGAGCAGTACTTC.

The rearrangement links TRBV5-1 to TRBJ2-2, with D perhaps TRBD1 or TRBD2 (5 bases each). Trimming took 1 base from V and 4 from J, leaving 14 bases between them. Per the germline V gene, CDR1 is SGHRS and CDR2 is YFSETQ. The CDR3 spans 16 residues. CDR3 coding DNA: TGCGCCAGCAGCTTGTCCGGGGTTCAGGGCACCGGGGAGCTGTTTTTT. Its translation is CASSLSGVQGTGELFF. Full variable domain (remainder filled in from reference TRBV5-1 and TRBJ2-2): KAGVTQTPRYLIKTRGQQVTLSCSPISGHRSVSWYQQTPGQGLQFLFEYFSETQRNKGNFPGRFSGRQFSNSRSEMNVSTLELGDSALYLCASSLSGVQGTGELFFGEGSRLTVL.